This TCR beta chain was sequenced in a study of radiation and T cells in renal cell carcinoma (dated by TCRdb to 2019 to 2021). Describing the broader study: Samples came from a clinical trial, in which primary renal cell carcinomas received 15 Gy stereotactic body radiation therapy followed by nephrectomy 4 weeks later. A total of around 53 samples underwent TCR beta sequencing, made up of 25 or so tumors and some 27 peripheral blood samples. Across all 50 or so samples, under 5 million unique CDR3 nucleotide sequences, encoding 2.5 million to 3 million unique CDR3 amino acid sequences, were identified. The research as a whole found: In blood, the top tumor clonotypes increased from baseline to 2 weeks after radiation and then shrank by 4 weeks, which suggests a temporary expansion of tumor-resident clones. The single-armed trial design could not address effects of radiation dose or scheduling on the TCR repertoire. Because no pretreatment tumor biopsies were available, whether clonotypes were present in the tumor at baseline could not be determined. Blood repertoire dynamics were not followed beyond 4 weeks after treatment.

Measured from the cysteine to the phenylalanine, the CDR3 is 15 residues long. The retained sequence is limited to the CDR3, 45 bases, with the frame set at the first base. The germline V gene sets CDR1 to SGHTA and CDR2 to FQGNSA. Unmatched junction bases come to 3, with V trimmed by 1 base and J by 2 bases. The sample's time point label, decoded: baseline pretreatment blood. Explained via the paper, the treatment or condition label denotes: 15 Gy SBRT to primary tumor, nephrectomy 4 weeks later. To follow tumor-enriched clonotypes, peripheral blood was collected serially from radiation-treated patients at baseline and again at 2 weeks and 4 weeks after SBRT. Every patient had renal cell carcinoma of clear cell pathology. Genomic DNA for TCR sequencing was prepared using the QIAamp DNA Blood Mini Kit (Qiagen). Only samples passing all quality control checks were included in the analyses. Following the manufacturer's recommendations, the immunoSEQ kit was used to generate TCR beta libraries from genomic DNA. For library preparation, a first multiplex PCR was performed with proprietary primers, followed by a second PCR in which unique barcodes were added, and bead cleanups were performed after each round. Each sample batch included a kit-provided positive control reaction and a negative control reaction. The final libraries were assessed on an Agilent 4200 TapeStation D1000 ScreenTape, pooled by volume, and quantified by qPCR. Sequencing was performed on an Illumina NextSeq500 with a MidOutput 150-cycle cartridge, and 156 Read1 and 15 Index1 cycles were run with kit custom primers. The pooled library was loaded at about 1 pM, and roughly 20% PhiX control was spiked in. The published analysis was carried out like this. The vendor-processed data were analyzed in R, and a clonotype was defined as all T cells that share the same CDR3 nucleotide sequence. For clone abundance analyses, frequencies were normalized to the 10,000 most abundant clones per sample. Public T cell clones, which averaged fewer than five per sample, were excluded before analysis. A difference in abundance of at least 32-fold between compartments was used to define tumor-enriched and baseline blood-enriched clonotypes. A beta-binomial differential abundance model was used to identify clonotypes that expanded or contracted between blood time points. Similarity between tumor and blood repertoires was quantified using the Baroni-Urbani and Buser coefficient, and groups were compared with two-tailed Wilcoxon tests in R. In TCRdb, the immuneACCESS table is reduced to in-frame sequences with V and J assigned. These tables do not hold every clone; where another copy was compared, an unresolved V gene accounts for under half, and the others remain unexplained. V and J calls and clone size are as listed in that table; D and trimming were resolved from the DNA. This sample comprises 120,000 to 150,000 clones, 88% of them detected only once. 4.1% of the sample rests with the top ten.

Comments on this clone: Which antigen it targets is not known. Base qualities are missing; no much larger clone stands one base away.

The chain is assembled from TRBV7-2 and TRBJ2-7; 9 middle bases align to TRBD1. The receptor was isolated from a woman between 70 and 85 years old with renal cell carcinoma. The sample consisted of blood, taken from a patient whose treatment included radiotherapy and nephrectomy. The CDR3 amino acid sequence is: CASSLVRDRAYEQYF. The bases read TGTGCCAGCAGCTTAGTTAGGGACAGGGCCTACGAGCAGTACTTC. The entire variable domain, with the stretches around the CDR3 drawn from the reference TRBV7-2 and TRBJ2-7 proteins, is GAGVSQSPSNKVTEKGKDVELRCDPISGHTALYWYRQSLGQGLEFLIYFQGNSAPDKSGLPSDRFSAERTGGSVSTLTIQRTQQEDSAVYLCASSLVRDRAYEQYFGPGTRLTVT.